These T cell receptor beta chains were read from a single sample in a study of blood T cell repertoires in COVID-19. Data came from immunoSEQ multiplex PCR; TCRdb stores just in-frame clones and leaves some out. Of more than 100,000 clones in the sample, roughly 84% were seen once. Sample: PBMCs or T cells enriched from blood (not recorded which). The receptors derive from a woman in her 30s who had recovered from COVID-19. Each CDR3 is given with its conserved first and last residue. Fields, in order: V gene, J gene, clone size, D gene, CDR3 protein, CDR3 DNA. The D gene is left open where the match is weak. Part of the rows lack a size; the others show once, few, many or a class for expanded clones.

V gene: TRBV5-1
J gene: TRBJ1-4
clone size: .
D gene: .
CDR3 protein: CASTPGTANEKLFF
CDR3 DNA: TGCGCCAGCACCCCCGGGACTGCTAATGAAAAACTGTTTTTT

V gene: TRBV19
J gene: TRBJ1-2
clone size: .
D gene: .
CDR3 protein: CASTPTGTPNYGYTF
CDR3 DNA: TGTGCCAGTACCCCTACGGGGACACCAAACTATGGCTACACCTTC

V gene: TRBV3-1/TRBV3-2
J gene: TRBJ2-2
clone size: .
D gene: .
CDR3 protein: CASSRRTPNTGELFF
CDR3 DNA: TGTGCCAGCAGCCGCCGGACACCGAACACCGGGGAGCTGTTTTTT

V gene: TRBV9
J gene: TRBJ2-5
clone size: .
D gene: .
CDR3 protein: CASSVAPGWETQYF
CDR3 DNA: TGTGCCAGCAGCGTAGCTCCGGGGTGGGAGACCCAGTACTTC

V gene: TRBV21-1
J gene: TRBJ2-2
clone size: .
D gene: .
CDR3 protein: CASSSRDRTRVTGELFF
CDR3 DNA: TGTGCCAGCAGCTCTAGGGACAGAACAAGGGTGACCGGGGAGCTGTTTTTT

V gene: TRBV7-2
J gene: TRBJ2-1
clone size: .
D gene: TRBD2
CDR3 protein: CASSLGTSVVNEQFF
CDR3 DNA: TGTGCCAGCAGCTTAGGCACTAGCGTAGTCAATGAGCAGTTCTTC

V gene: TRBV6-5
J gene: TRBJ1-1
clone size: .
D gene: TRBD1
CDR3 protein: CASSPTGLKAFF
CDR3 DNA: TGTGCCAGCAGTCCGACAGGGCTGAAAGCTTTCTTT

V gene: TRBV9
J gene: TRBJ2-1
clone size: .
D gene: .
CDR3 protein: CASSVGEGSYNEQFF
CDR3 DNA: TGTGCCAGCAGCGTGGGCGAGGGCTCCTACAATGAGCAGTTCTTC

V gene: TRBV7-9
J gene: TRBJ1-1
clone size: .
D gene: TRBD1
CDR3 protein: CASSQRTGGKRPTRTEAFF
CDR3 DNA: TGTGCCAGCAGCCAAAGGACAGGGGGGAAGCGCCCGACGAGGACTGAAGCTTTCTTT

V gene: TRBV5-6
J gene: TRBJ1-2
clone size: .
D gene: .
CDR3 protein: CASSLPWGDGYTF
CDR3 DNA: TGTGCCAGCAGCCTTCCGTGGGGGGATGGCTACACCTTC

V gene: TRBV11-2
J gene: TRBJ1-1
clone size: .
D gene: .
CDR3 protein: CASSFGLRGGEAFF
CDR3 DNA: TGTGCCAGCAGCTTCGGGCTTAGGGGGGGTGAAGCTTTCTTT

V gene: TRBV6-2/TRBV6-3
J gene: TRBJ2-1
clone size: .
D gene: TRBD2
CDR3 protein: CASSYGLAGGRRHNEQFF
CDR3 DNA: TGTGCCAGCAGTTACGGGCTAGCGGGAGGGAGACGACACAATGAGCAGTTCTTC

V gene: TRBV27
J gene: TRBJ1-5
clone size: .
D gene: .
CDR3 protein: CASSYGQANQPQHF
CDR3 DNA: TGTGCCAGCAGTTACGGACAAGCCAATCAGCCCCAGCATTTT

V gene: TRBV6-1
J gene: TRBJ1-5
clone size: .
D gene: .
CDR3 protein: CASSEASPGHSLKPNQPQHF
CDR3 DNA: TGTGCCAGCAGTGAAGCTTCACCGGGACACTCACTCAAACCCAATCAGCCCCAGCATTTT

V gene: TRBV15
J gene: TRBJ1-2
clone size: .
D gene: .
CDR3 protein: CATSRERGSSNGYTF
CDR3 DNA: TGTGCCACCAGCAGAGAAAGGGGCTCGTCTAATGGCTACACCTTC

V gene: TRBV5-4
J gene: TRBJ2-3
clone size: .
D gene: .
CDR3 protein: CASRGDLVFTDTQYF
CDR3 DNA: TGTGCCAGCAGGGGGGACTTAGTTTTCACAGATACGCAGTATTTT

V gene: TRBV5-1
J gene: TRBJ1-1
clone size: .
D gene: .
CDR3 protein: CASSRQSPESGAFF
CDR3 DNA: TGCGCCAGCAGTAGACAGAGCCCAGAGTCTGGAGCTTTCTTT

V gene: TRBV2
J gene: TRBJ1-5
clone size: .
D gene: .
CDR3 protein: CASSPRYPNQPQHF
CDR3 DNA: TGTGCCAGCAGCCCGAGGTATCCCAATCAGCCCCAGCATTTT

V gene: TRBV5-1
J gene: TRBJ2-7
clone size: .
D gene: TRBD2
CDR3 protein: CASSRGLAGIEQYF
CDR3 DNA: TGCGCCAGCAGCCGCGGACTAGCGGGAATCGAGCAGTACTTC

V gene: TRBV4-2
J gene: TRBJ1-4
clone size: .
D gene: .
CDR3 protein: CASTPGGEVGKLFF
CDR3 DNA: TGTGCCAGCACTCCGGGGGGAGAAGTTGGAAAACTGTTTTTT

V gene: TRBV3-1/TRBV3-2
J gene: TRBJ1-1
clone size: .
D gene: TRBD1
CDR3 protein: CASSRPTGTALNTEAFF
CDR3 DNA: TGTGCCAGCAGCCGCCCCACCGGGACAGCTCTAAACACTGAAGCTTTCTTT

V gene: TRBV19
J gene: TRBJ1-2
clone size: .
D gene: .
CDR3 protein: CASSFRGGGYTF
CDR3 DNA: TGTGCCAGTAGTTTCAGGGGTGGTGGCTACACCTTC

V gene: TRBV12-5
J gene: TRBJ1-2
clone size: .
D gene: TRBD1
CDR3 protein: CASGPPDREGRGYTF
CDR3 DNA: TGTGCTAGTGGTCCCCCGGACAGGGAGGGCCGGGGCTACACCTTC

V gene: TRBV5-1
J gene: TRBJ1-1
clone size: .
D gene: .
CDR3 protein: CASSTGTFSEAFF
CDR3 DNA: TGCGCCAGCAGTACCGGGACATTCTCTGAAGCTTTCTTT

V gene: TRBV7-9
J gene: TRBJ2-3
clone size: .
D gene: TRBD2
CDR3 protein: CASSLRGGLDTQYF
CDR3 DNA: TGTGCCAGCAGCTTACGCGGGGGGTTGGATACGCAGTATTTT

V gene: TRBV18
J gene: TRBJ1-6
clone size: .
D gene: .
CDR3 protein: CASSPQDNSPLHF
CDR3 DNA: TGTGCCAGCTCACCTCAGGATAATTCACCCCTCCACTTT

V gene: TRBV9
J gene: TRBJ2-7
clone size: .
D gene: TRBD2
CDR3 protein: CASSAGLAGFPKYF
CDR3 DNA: TGTGCCAGCAGCGCCGGACTAGCGGGATTCCCAAAGTACTTC

V gene: TRBV19
J gene: TRBJ1-4
clone size: .
D gene: .
CDR3 protein: CASSQGSNEKLFF
CDR3 DNA: TGTGCCAGTAGTCAGGGGTCAAATGAAAAACTGTTTTTT

V gene: TRBV30
J gene: TRBJ2-6
clone size: .
D gene: .
CDR3 protein: CAWDREYSGANVLTF
CDR3 DNA: TGTGCCTGGGACAGAGAATACTCTGGGGCCAACGTCCTGACTTTC

V gene: TRBV6-4
J gene: TRBJ2-5
clone size: few
D gene: TRBD2
CDR3 protein: CASSEGLATQETQYF
CDR3 DNA: TGTGCCAGCAGTGAAGGACTAGCGACCCAAGAGACCCAGTACTTC

V gene: TRBV18
J gene: TRBJ2-3
clone size: .
D gene: TRBD1
CDR3 protein: CASSPNRGDTQYF
CDR3 DNA: TGTGCCAGCTCACCGAACAGGGGCGATACGCAGTATTTT

V gene: TRBV7-9
J gene: TRBJ2-1
clone size: .
D gene: TRBD2
CDR3 protein: CASSLVGSGVRRSYNEQFF
CDR3 DNA: TGTGCCAGCAGCTTAGTGGGTAGCGGGGTTAGACGCTCCTACAATGAGCAGTTCTTC

V gene: TRBV29-1
J gene: TRBJ2-2
clone size: .
D gene: .
CDR3 protein: CSPQTGLTGELFF
CDR3 DNA: TGCAGCCCACAGACAGGCCTCACCGGGGAGCTGTTTTTT

V gene: TRBV12-3/TRBV12-4
J gene: TRBJ2-1
clone size: .
D gene: TRBD2
CDR3 protein: CASWGTNYNEQFF
CDR3 DNA: TGTGCCAGCTGGGGGACTAACTACAATGAGCAGTTCTTC

V gene: TRBV28
J gene: TRBJ2-3
clone size: once
D gene: .
CDR3 protein: CASSPGLLLSTDTQYF
CDR3 DNA: TGTGCCAGCAGCCCGGGACTTCTCCTTAGCACAGATACGCAGTATTTT

V gene: TRBV29-1
J gene: TRBJ2-1
clone size: .
D gene: TRBD2
CDR3 protein: CSVERLAGYNEQFF
CDR3 DNA: TGCAGCGTTGAAAGGCTAGCGGGGTACAATGAGCAGTTCTTC

V gene: TRBV5-4
J gene: TRBJ2-1
clone size: .
D gene: TRBD2
CDR3 protein: CASSLGLEIAGPHNEQFF
CDR3 DNA: TGTGCCAGCAGCTTAGGACTAGAGATAGCGGGACCACACAATGAGCAGTTCTTC

V gene: TRBV19
J gene: TRBJ2-7
clone size: .
D gene: TRBD2
CDR3 protein: CASSFSGNYEQYF
CDR3 DNA: TGTGCCAGTAGTTTTAGCGGGAACTACGAGCAGTACTTC

V gene: TRBV13
J gene: TRBJ2-2
clone size: .
D gene: TRBD1
CDR3 protein: CASSSNQWGTGYTGELFF
CDR3 DNA: TGTGCCAGCAGCTCTAACCAGTGGGGGACAGGGTACACCGGGGAGCTGTTTTTT

V gene: TRBV4-1
J gene: TRBJ2-2
clone size: .
D gene: TRBD1
CDR3 protein: CASSQDRVYRQGANTGELFF
CDR3 DNA: TGCGCCAGCAGCCAAGATCGGGTGTATAGGCAGGGGGCAAACACCGGGGAGCTGTTTTTT